The 27 T cell receptor beta chains below were found in one sample sequenced in a study of identical twins. TCRdb redid the calling of the 5' RACE reads with MiXCR, one entry per CDR3 protein. The sample shows hundreds of thousands of distinct CDR3 sequences, approximately 13% of them seen only once. These data were likewise used in another study, on yellow fever vaccine responses in identical twins.

Sequenced material: PBMCs. These TCRs come from a woman aged 18-29 years in good health.

This chain links TRBV7-8 with TRBJ2-5; perhaps TRBD1 as D (5 bases). The CDR3 loop spans 15 amino acids. V was trimmed by 0 bases and J by 5 bases, leaving 13 bases between them. The germline V gene encodes CDR1 SGHVS and CDR2 FQNEAQ. CDR3 loop: CASSLAGRQWETQYF. For the CDR3, the DNA is TGTGCCAGCAGCTTAGCGGGGCGGCAGTGGGAGACCCAGTACTTC.

Comment on this clonotype: The conserved phenylalanine or tryptophan normally closing the CDR3 is absent here, so this likely arose from a read error. The chain links TRBV20-1 to TRBJ2-1; D is ambiguous. Deletions cut 6 bases from V and 8 bases from J, with 23 bases between. CDR1 DFQATT and CDR2 SNEGSKA come from the germline V gene (reference sequence). CDR3 length equals 15 residues. CDR3 region: CSASPAWAWADEQFS. CDR3 sequence (DNA): TGCAGTGCAAGCCCCGCTTGGGCATGGGCGGATGAGCAGTTCTCC.

This sequence joins TRBV19 and TRBJ2-1; weak D call: TRBD1 (5 bases). Trimming left V 1 base short and J 6 bases short, with 7 bases between. This CDR3 is 13 amino acids long. The germline V gene encodes CDR1 LNHDA and CDR2 SQIVND (reference sequence). The CDR3 spells CASSIAGINEQFF. The DNA for the CDR3 is TGTGCCAGTAGTATAGCAGGGATCAATGAGCAGTTCTTC.

The V gene is TRBV20-1, the J gene TRBJ2-7; D not resolved. The V and J ends lost 8 bases and 1 base respectively, with 9 bases between them. Germline V CDR1 and CDR2: DFQATT, SNEGSKA (reference sequence). This CDR3 region has 11 residues. DNA for the CDR3: TGCAGTTCTCAGCCTTCCTACGAGCAGTACTTC. It codes for CSSQPSYEQYF.

The CDR3 DNA follows: TGTGCCAGCAGCTCGCGAACGGCTTGGACAGGGATACGCCAAGAGACCCAGTACTTC. Its translation is CASSSRTAWTGIRQETQYF. The J gene is TRBJ2-5, the V gene TRBV11-2; 8 bases line up with TRBD1. The CDR3 covers 19 residues. V lost 4 bases and J lost 1; bases outside the gene matches: 17. Per germline, CDR1 SGHAT and CDR2 FQNNGV.

This chain connects TRBV4-1 to TRBJ2-3, with 9 bases lining up with TRBD2. Per the germline V gene, CDR1 is MGHRA and CDR2 is YSYEKL. The V segment lost 4 bases and the J segment 4 bases; nucleotides outside the gene matches: 18. The CDR3 runs to 19 residues. CDR3 amino acids: CASSPRTGQRGARADTQYF. CDR3 in DNA: TGCGCCAGCAGCCCAAGAACGGGCCAGCGGGGGGCAAGGGCAGATACGCAGTATTTT.

J is TRBJ1-1 and V is TRBV4-1; D gene unclear. V was trimmed by 1 base and J by 1 base, leaving 10 bases between them. The germline gives CDR1 MGHRA, CDR2 YSYEKL. This CDR3 contains 15 residues. The CDR3 sequence is CASSQVESPNTEAFF. CDR3 in DNA: TGCGCCAGCAGCCAAGTGGAGAGTCCGAACACTGAAGCTTTCTTT.

This chain connects TRBV3-1 to TRBJ2-2; a possible D gene is TRBD1 (6 bases). This CDR3 comprises 17 residues. CDR1 and CDR2 from the germline V gene are LGHDT and YNNKEL (reference sequence). V was clipped by 2 bases and J by 0 bases, with 13 bases between them. Here the CDR3 DNA reads TGTGCCAGCAGCCAACGAGGTCGGACAGCGAACACCGGGGAGCTGTTTTTT. It translates to CASSQRGRTANTGELFF. Supplemented by reference TRBV3-1 and TRBJ2-2, the full variable domain reads DTAVSQTPKYLVTQMGNDKSIKCEQNLGHDTMYWYKQDSKKFLKIMFSYNNKELIINETVPNRFSPKSPDKAHLNLHINSLELGDSAVYFCASSQRGRTANTGELFFGEGSRLTVL.

V and J are TRBV4-1 and TRBJ1-2, with no clear D. Germline V CDR1 and CDR2: MGHRA, YSYEKL. The V end was cut by 0 bases, the J end by 0 bases, with 8 bases between. The CDR3 is 15 residues long. The CDR3 region is CASSQEAGANYGYTF. CDR3 nucleotide sequence: TGCGCCAGCAGCCAAGAGGCCGGGGCTAACTATGGCTACACCTTC.

V and J are TRBV28 and TRBJ2-3; D is tentatively TRBD1 or TRBD2 (5 bases each). Germline V gene data show CDR1 as MDHEN and CDR2 as SYDVKM. The CDR3 has 16 residues. The V end was cut by 8 bases, the J end by 6 bases, with 24 bases between. The CDR3 sequence is CASDFAGRSAGDTQYF. For the CDR3, the DNA is TGTGCCAGCGATTTCGCGGGTCGGAGCGCAGGGGATACGCAGTATTTT.

This clonotype showed up just a few times. The CDR3: CSARKLIGQRGEAFF. CDR3 nucleotide sequence: TGCAGTGCTAGAAAGTTAATCGGACAACGCGGGGAAGCTTTCTTT. V usage is TRBV20-1 and J usage is TRBJ1-1, with D perhaps TRBD1 (5 bases). Trimming stripped 2 bases from V and 8 bases from J, with 21 bases between. Germline V gives CDR1 DFQATT, CDR2 SNEGSKA (reference sequence). CDR3 length: 15 amino acids.

This clonotype was seen repeatedly, ten times or more. The chain has TRBV10-2 and TRBJ2-1; 9 bases line up with TRBD1. The CDR3 extends over 15 amino acids. Germline V CDR1 and CDR2: WSHSY, SAAADI. Trimming cost V 7 bases and J 3 bases; bases outside gene matches: 7. The CDR3 bases are TGCGCCAGCAATCCGGGACAGGGTTTCTACAATGAGCAGTTCTTC. This codes for CASNPGQGFYNEQFF.

The chain couples TRBV12-3 or TRBV12-4 to TRBJ2-1; TRBD2 matches 7 bases. The CDR3 runs to 14 residues. The V and J ends lost 3 bases and 7 bases, in that order; junction bases with no gene match: 6. The CDR3 reads CASSFWWGGNEQFF. In DNA form, the CDR3 reads TGTGCCAGCAGTTTTTGGTGGGGAGGGAATGAGCAGTTCTTC.

The chain is built from TRBV20-1 and TRBJ1-2, with D uncertain. Germline CDR1 DFQATT, CDR2 SNEGSKA (reference sequence). The CDR3 extends over 15 amino acids. Trimming pared 1 base from V and 2 bases from J, leaving 14 bases between. CDR3 nucleotide sequence: TGCAGTGCTAGAGTTCACAGAATATTGAACTATGGCTACACCTTC. This translates into CSARVHRILNYGYTF.

CDR3 DNA: TGCAGCGTAGCTGACAGGGTAATGGGTAACGAGCAGTACTTC. It specifies CSVADRVMGNEQYF. The chain is built from TRBV29-1 and TRBJ2-7; 7 bases map to TRBD1. V lost 6 bases to trimming and J lost 5 bases; unmatched junction nucleotides: 13. The length of the CDR3 is 14 residues. The germline V gene encodes CDR1 SQVTM and CDR2 ANQGSEA.

The gene calls are TRBV7-8 and TRBJ2-1; D is possibly TRBD2 (5 bases). The CDR3 sequence is 15 residues long. Per germline, CDR1 SGHVS and CDR2 FQNEAQ. Trimming stripped 5 bases from V and 2 bases from J, with 13 bases between. CDR3 in amino acids: CASSQTRAAYNEQFF. The CDR3 bases are TGTGCCAGCAGCCAAACTAGGGCCGCCTACAATGAGCAGTTCTTC.

Many counts were recorded for this clonotype. This rearrangement joins TRBV14 to TRBJ1-1; D is possibly TRBD1 (5 bases). V was shortened by 0 bases and J by 0 bases, with 14 bases between the two germline ends. The CDR3 consists of 17 residues. Looked up from germline, CDR1 is SGHDN and CDR2 is FVKESK. CDR3 sequence (DNA): TGTGCCAGCAGCCAAGATCAGGGTTGGAGCGTGAACACTGAAGCTTTCTTT. Its translation is CASSQDQGWSVNTEAFF.

This clonotype occurred a few times. The chain combines TRBV10-3 with TRBJ2-1; maybe TRBD2 (6 bases). The germline V gene encodes CDR1 ENHRY and CDR2 SYGVKD. The CDR3 extends over 13 amino acids. Trimming took off 7 bases at V and 6 bases at J, with 13 bases between the two ends. CDR3 DNA sequence: TGTGCCATCACCGAGACTAGGGGCAATGAGCAGTTCTTC. It is translated as CAITETRGNEQFF.

This clonotype has just a few counts. V gene TRBV20-1 combines with J gene TRBJ2-6; weak D call: TRBD1 (5 bases). Germline V gene lookup returns CDR1 DFQATT and CDR2 SNEGSKA (reference sequence). The V and J ends lost 6 bases and 2 bases respectively, with 8 bases between them. The CDR3 sequence is 13 residues long. CDR3: CSAFRAGANVLTF. For the CDR3, the DNA is TGCAGTGCGTTCAGGGCTGGGGCCAACGTCCTGACTTTC.

This clonotype occurred a few times. V is TRBV9 and J is TRBJ2-2; 11 nucleotides line up with TRBD2. V lost 4 bases to trimming and J lost 4 bases; unmatched junction nucleotides: 9. The germline V gene has CDR1 SGDLS and CDR2 YYNGEE. This CDR3 contains 17 residues. The chain's CDR3 is CASSKLAGAAGTGELFF. DNA of the CDR3: TGTGCCAGCAGCAAACTAGCGGGAGCGGCGGGCACCGGGGAGCTGTTTTTT.

This clonotype was seen a handful of times. The V gene is TRBV7-9, the J gene TRBJ2-3, with D hard to call. Germline V gives CDR1 SEHNR, CDR2 FQNEAQ (reference sequence). Trimming left V 4 bases short and J 7 bases short, with 15 bases between. The CDR3 totals 14 residues. CDR3 sequence reads: CASSSGIGRNTQYF. The CDR3 DNA sequence: TGTGCCAGCAGCTCGGGTATAGGACGGAATACGCAGTATTTT. Together with reference TRBV7-9 and TRBJ2-3, the CDR3 gives the full variable domain: DTGVSQNPRHKITKRGQNVTFRCDPISEHNRLYWYRQTLGQGPEFLTYFQNEAQLEKSRLLSDRFSAERPKGSFSTLEIQRTEQGDSAMYLCASSSGIGRNTQYFGPGTRLTVL.

This clonotype was found a few times. The V and J genes are TRBV25-1 and TRBJ2-2; TRBD2 aligns across 13 bases. With 5 bases clipped from V and 7 bases from J, the junction kept 7 bases outside the gene matches. Per the germline V gene, CDR1 is MGHDK and CDR2 is SYGVNS. The CDR3 spans 16 residues. CDR3 nucleotides: TGTGCCAGCAGTCCCGGGACTAGCGGGATAGACGGGGAGCTGTTTTTT. Its protein is CASSPGTSGIDGELFF.

This clonotype was detected only a few times. V usage is TRBV7-3 and J usage is TRBJ2-1; no firm D call. V was clipped by 1 base and J by 6 bases, with 4 bases between them. The V gene's germline CDR1 is SGHTA and CDR2 FQGTGA. This CDR3 comprises 12 residues. In DNA form, the CDR3 reads TGTGCCAGCAGCTTAATGAGCAATGAGCAGTTCTTC. Protein: CASSLMSNEQFF.

This clonotype was counted ten times or more. The chain has TRBV15 and TRBJ2-7, with a possible D match to TRBD1 (5 bases). The CDR3 loop spans 13 amino acids. The V gene's germline CDR1 is LNHNV and CDR2 YYDKDF (reference sequence). Trimming left V 1 base short and J 7 bases short, with 11 bases between. The CDR3 DNA is TGTGCCACCAGCAGAGGTCCACAGGAGGAGCAGTACGTC. This gives the protein CATSRGPQEEQYV.

This chain uses TRBV9 with TRBJ2-1; D unclear. The CDR3 runs 15 residues. In germline, CDR1 is SGDLS, CDR2 YYNGEE. Between the trimmed V and J ends, which lost 0 bases and 0 bases, there was a span of 7 bases. The DNA for the CDR3 is TGTGCCAGCAGCGTAGTGTCTAGCTCCTACAATGAGCAGTTCTTC. Its protein product is CASSVVSSSYNEQFF. Full variable domain (rest looked up from reference TRBV9 and TRBJ2-1): DSGVTQTPKHLITATGQRVTLRCSPRSGDLSVYWYQQSLDQGLQFLIQYYNGEERAKGNILERFSAQQFPDLHSELNLSSLELGDSALYFCASSVVSSSYNEQFFGPGTRLTVL.

This clonotype was detected many times. The chain carries TRBV7-9 and TRBJ2-1, with unresolved D. Trimming pared 5 bases from V and 8 bases from J, leaving 7 bases between. Germline CDR1 is SEHNR and CDR2 is FQNEAQ (reference sequence). The CDR3 is 11 residues long. CDR3: CASSPGYEQFF. CDR3 nucleotides: TGTGCCAGCAGCCCTGGGTATGAGCAGTTCTTC.

This clonotype showed up just a few times. The V call is TRBV7-6, the J call TRBJ1-6; possible D gene TRBD1, 5 bases. This CDR3 has 15 residues. Trimming stripped 2 bases from V and 7 bases from J, with 12 bases between. Germline V lookup: CDR1 SGHVS, CDR2 FNYEAQ. The CDR3 loop is CASSLNLGANSPLHF. The CDR3 bases are TGTGCCAGCAGCTTAAATCTCGGGGCGAATTCACCCCTCCACTTT. Full variable domain (missing parts from reference TRBV7-6 and TRBJ1-6): GAGVSQSPRYKVTKRGQDVALRCDPISGHVSLYWYRQALGQGPEFLTYFNYEAQQDKSGLPNDRFSAERPEGSISTLTIQRTEQRDSAMYRCASSLNLGANSPLHFGNGTRLTVT.